This T cell receptor (beta chain) was recovered during a study of blood T cell repertoires in COVID-19. Study-wide context: Researchers got acute and convalescent COVID-19 samples from the United States, Italy and Spain. Nucleic acid was either cDNA or gDNA, and it came from T cells, B-cell-depleted T cells, or PBMCs.

Authors' methods: Amplification with reference gene primers provided the estimates of nucleated cell counts. Profiled with immunoSEQ multiplex PCR; TCRdb holds only in-frame clones, not every one. D and trimming were read from the DNA, whereas the V and J calls and clone size are those reported in that table. This table has 200,000 to 250,000 clones, roughly four fifths appearing once. The CDR3 is 16 amino acids. Germline V CDR1 and CDR2: SGHDT, YYEEEE. V was clipped by 4 bases and J by 6 bases; unmatched bases: 11. In Seattle, patients joined the study during active infection and were tracked longitudinally.

The material sequenced was peripheral blood. The receptor comes from a woman aged 70-85 years with COVID-19, enrolled during active disease. V is TRBV5-6 and J is TRBJ2-1, with 9 bases matching TRBD2. CDR3 sequence (DNA): TGTGCCAGCAGCCCGCCGGGTAGCGGGAGTCGCAATGAGCAGTTCTTC. Translating gives CASSPPGSGSRNEQFF. The entire variable domain, with the rest obtained from reference TRBV5-6 and TRBJ2-1, is as follows: DAGVTQSPTHLIKTRGQQVTLRCSPKSGHDTVSWYQQALGQGPQFIFQYYEEEERQRGNFPDRFSGHQFPNYSSELNVNALLLGDSALYLCASSPPGSGSRNEQFFGPGTRLTVL.